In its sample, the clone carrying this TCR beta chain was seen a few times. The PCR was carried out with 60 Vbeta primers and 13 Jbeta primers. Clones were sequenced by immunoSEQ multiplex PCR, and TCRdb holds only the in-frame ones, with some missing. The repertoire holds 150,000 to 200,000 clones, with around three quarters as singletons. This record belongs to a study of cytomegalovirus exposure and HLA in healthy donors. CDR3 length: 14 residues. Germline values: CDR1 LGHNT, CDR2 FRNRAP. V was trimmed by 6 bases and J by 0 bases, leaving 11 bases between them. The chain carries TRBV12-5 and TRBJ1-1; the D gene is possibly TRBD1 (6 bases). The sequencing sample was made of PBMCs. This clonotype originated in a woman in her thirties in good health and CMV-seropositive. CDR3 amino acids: CASGSGHLNTEAFF. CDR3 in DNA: TGTGCTAGTGGATCGGGACACTTGAACACTGAAGCTTTCTTT. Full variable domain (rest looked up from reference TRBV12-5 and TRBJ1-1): DARVTQTPRHKVTEMGQEVTMRCQPILGHNTVFWYRQTMMQGLELLAYFRNRAPLDDSGMPKDRFSAEMPDATLATLKIQPSEPRDSAVYFCASGSGHLNTEAFFGQGTRLTVV.